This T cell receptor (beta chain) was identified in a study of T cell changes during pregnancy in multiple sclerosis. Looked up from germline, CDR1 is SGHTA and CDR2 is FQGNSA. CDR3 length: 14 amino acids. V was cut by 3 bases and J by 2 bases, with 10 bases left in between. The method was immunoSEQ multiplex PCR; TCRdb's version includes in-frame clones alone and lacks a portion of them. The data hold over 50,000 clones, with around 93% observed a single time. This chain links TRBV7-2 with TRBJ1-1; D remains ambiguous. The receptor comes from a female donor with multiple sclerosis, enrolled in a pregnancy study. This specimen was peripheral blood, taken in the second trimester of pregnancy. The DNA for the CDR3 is TGTGCCAGCAGCTTTGGAGGATTCAACACTGAAGCTTTCTTT. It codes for CASSFGGFNTEAFF.